These T cell receptor beta chains were read from a single sample in a study of Graves' ophthalmopathy and Graves' hyperthyroidism. TCRdb re-called the multiplex PCR reads through MiXCR, storing one row per CDR3 protein. The sample lists over a million distinct CDR3 sequences; about two fifths were seen once. The specimen was peripheral blood or thyroid tissue (not recorded which). These TCRs come from an adult man with Graves' hyperthyroidism. Both conserved end residues are part of each CDR3. The order of the fields is clone size, D gene, V gene, J gene, CDR3 protein, CDR3 DNA. D genes are given only for firm matches. Where a row states a size, it is once, few, many or the class of an expanded clone; other rows omit it.

clone_size: many; d_call: NA; v_call: TRBV5-1; j_call: TRBJ2-7; cdr3_aa: CASSLTGKSDSYEQYF; cdr3_nt: TGCGCCAGCAGCTTGACCGGGAAATCCGACTCCTACGAGCAGTACTTC
clone_size: NA; d_call: NA; v_call: TRBV25-1; j_call: TRBJ1-1; cdr3_aa: CASHSRRLEAFF; cdr3_nt: TGTGCCAGCCACAGCAGACGACTTGAAGCTTTCTTT
clone_size: once; d_call: TRBD2; v_call: TRBV12-3/TRBV12-4; j_call: TRBJ2-7; cdr3_aa: CASTLRLAGGTYEQYF; cdr3_nt: TGTGCCAGCACCCTCAGACTAGCGGGGGGGACCTACGAGCAGTACTTC
clone_size: NA; d_call: TRBD1; v_call: TRBV11-2; j_call: TRBJ2-5; cdr3_aa: CASSDWDRPGETQYF; cdr3_nt: TGTGCCAGCAGCGATTGGGACAGACCCGGGGAGACCCAGTACTTC
clone_size: NA; d_call: NA; v_call: TRBV7-8; j_call: TRBJ1-1; cdr3_aa: CASVTRYGTEAFF; cdr3_nt: TGTGCCAGCGTCACCAGGTACGGCACTGAAGCTTTCTTT
clone_size: NA; d_call: NA; v_call: TRBV6-2/TRBV6-3; j_call: TRBJ2-2; cdr3_aa: CASSRARRNTGELFF; cdr3_nt: TGTGCCAGCAGTCGGGCGCGTAGAAACACCGGGGAGCTGTTTTTT
clone_size: many; d_call: NA; v_call: TRBV7-2; j_call: TRBJ2-6; cdr3_aa: CASSSQRSGSGANVLTF; cdr3_nt: TGTGCCAGCAGCTCACAACGATCAGGGTCTGGGGCCAACGTCCTGACTTTC
clone_size: NA; d_call: NA; v_call: TRBV29-1; j_call: TRBJ2-7; cdr3_aa: CSVEDPGPYEQYF; cdr3_nt: TGCAGCGTTGAAGATCCCGGGCCCTACGAGCAGTACTTC
clone_size: NA; d_call: TRBD1; v_call: TRBV2; j_call: TRBJ2-7; cdr3_aa: CASTATGGLYEQYF; cdr3_nt: TGTGCCAGCACCGCAACAGGGGGCTTGTACGAGCAGTACTTC
clone_size: NA; d_call: NA; v_call: TRBV7-7; j_call: TRBJ2-5; cdr3_aa: CTSRNRELKETQYF; cdr3_nt: TGTACCAGCAGAAACCGGGAGCTTAAAGAGACCCAGTACTTC